This T cell receptor beta chain emerged from a study of T cell responses to AZD1222 COVID-19 vaccine. Study-level findings and limits: Seropositivity was recorded at baseline in only a handful of AZD1222 recipients.

Pooled samples include second doses given at about 4 or 12 weeks. On this clone: Its antigen is unknown.

Assay: immunoSEQ multiplex PCR; the TCRdb copy retains only in-frame clones and omits some. In the table there are 150,000 to 200,000 clones, 92% of which are singletons. The receptor was isolated from an adult who received the AZD1222 COVID-19 vaccine. Sample: peripheral blood, taken 28 days after the second AZD1222 dose.

The chain's CDR3 is CASSLGPAGELFF. Here the CDR3 DNA reads TGTGCCAGCAGCTTAGGGCCGGCCGGGGAGCTGTTTTTT. The chain couples TRBV7-6 to TRBJ2-2, with no clear D. With 1 base removed from V and 6 bases from J, the gap between germline ends came to 6 bases. The V gene's germline CDR1 is SGHVS and CDR2 FNYEAQ. CDR3 length equals 13 residues. The full variable domain, in which reference TRBV7-6 and TRBJ2-2 provide the parts outside the CDR3, is GAGVSQSPRYKVTKRGQDVALRCDPISGHVSLYWYRQALGQGPEFLTYFNYEAQQDKSGLPNDRFSAERPEGSISTLTIQRTEQRDSAMYRCASSLGPAGELFFGEGSRLTVL.